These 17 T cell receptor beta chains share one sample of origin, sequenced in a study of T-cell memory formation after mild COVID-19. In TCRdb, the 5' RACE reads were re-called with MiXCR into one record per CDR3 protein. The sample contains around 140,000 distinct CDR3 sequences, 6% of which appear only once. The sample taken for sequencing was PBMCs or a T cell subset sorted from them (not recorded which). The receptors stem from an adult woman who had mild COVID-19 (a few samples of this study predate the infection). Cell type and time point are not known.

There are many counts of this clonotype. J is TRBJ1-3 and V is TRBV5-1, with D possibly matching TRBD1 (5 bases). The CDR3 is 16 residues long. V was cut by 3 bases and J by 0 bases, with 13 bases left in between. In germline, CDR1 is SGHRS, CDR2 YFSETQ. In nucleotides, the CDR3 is TGCGCCAGCAGCTACGGACTAGGGGCCTCTGGAAACACCATATATTTT. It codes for CASSYGLGASGNTIYF.

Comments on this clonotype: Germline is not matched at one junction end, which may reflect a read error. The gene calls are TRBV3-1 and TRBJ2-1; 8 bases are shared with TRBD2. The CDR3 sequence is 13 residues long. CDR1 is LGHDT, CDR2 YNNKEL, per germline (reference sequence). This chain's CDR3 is CASSQRGLAQSMF. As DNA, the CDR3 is TGTGCCAGCAGCCAGCGAGGACTAGCCCAAAGTATGTTC.

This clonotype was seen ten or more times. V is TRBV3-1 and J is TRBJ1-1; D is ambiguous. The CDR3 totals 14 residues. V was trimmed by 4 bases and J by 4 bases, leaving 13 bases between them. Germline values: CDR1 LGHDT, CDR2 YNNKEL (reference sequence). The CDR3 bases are TGTGCCAGCAGCCCCCGGTGGGTTGGCACTGAAGCTTTCTTT. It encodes CASSPRWVGTEAFF.

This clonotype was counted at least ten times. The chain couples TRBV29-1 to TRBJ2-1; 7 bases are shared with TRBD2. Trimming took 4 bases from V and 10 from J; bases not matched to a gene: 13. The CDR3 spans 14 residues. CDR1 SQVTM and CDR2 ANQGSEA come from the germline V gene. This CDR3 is CSVVGLAERSEQFF. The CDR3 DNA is TGCAGCGTTGTAGGGCTAGCGGAGCGTAGCGAGCAGTTCTTC.

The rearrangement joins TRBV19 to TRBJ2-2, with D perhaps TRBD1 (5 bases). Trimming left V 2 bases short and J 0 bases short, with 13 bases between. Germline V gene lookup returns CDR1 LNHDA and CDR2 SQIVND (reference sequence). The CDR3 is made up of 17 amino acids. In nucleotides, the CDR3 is TGTGCCAGTAGTATACCGACAGCTGACCCGAACACCGGGGAGCTGTTTTTT. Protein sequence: CASSIPTADPNTGELFF.

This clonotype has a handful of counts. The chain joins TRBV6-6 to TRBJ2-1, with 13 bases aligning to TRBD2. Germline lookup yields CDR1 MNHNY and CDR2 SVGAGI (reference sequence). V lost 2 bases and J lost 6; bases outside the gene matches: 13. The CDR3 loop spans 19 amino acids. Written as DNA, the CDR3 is TGTGCCAGCAGTTACCCGGACAGGACTAGCGGGAGAGCTCTCAATGAGCAGTTCTTC. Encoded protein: CASSYPDRTSGRALNEQFF.

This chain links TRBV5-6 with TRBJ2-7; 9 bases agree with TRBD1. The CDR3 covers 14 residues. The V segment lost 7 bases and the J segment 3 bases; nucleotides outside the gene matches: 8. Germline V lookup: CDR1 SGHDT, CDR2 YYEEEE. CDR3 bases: TGTGCCAGCGGGACAGGGCCCGGGGGCTACGAGCAGTACTTC. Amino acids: CASGTGPGGYEQYF.

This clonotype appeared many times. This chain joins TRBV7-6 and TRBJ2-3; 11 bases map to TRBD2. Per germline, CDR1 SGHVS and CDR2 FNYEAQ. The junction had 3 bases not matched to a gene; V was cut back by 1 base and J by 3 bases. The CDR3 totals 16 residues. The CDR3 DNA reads TGTGCCAGCAGCTTAGTCGTAGCGGGGGGGACAGATACGCAGTATTTT. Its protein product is CASSLVVAGGTDTQYF. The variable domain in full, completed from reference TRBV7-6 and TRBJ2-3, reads GAGVSQSPRYKVTKRGQDVALRCDPISGHVSLYWYRQALGQGPEFLTYFNYEAQQDKSGLPNDRFSAERPEGSISTLTIQRTEQRDSAMYRCASSLVVAGGTDTQYFGPGTRLTVL.

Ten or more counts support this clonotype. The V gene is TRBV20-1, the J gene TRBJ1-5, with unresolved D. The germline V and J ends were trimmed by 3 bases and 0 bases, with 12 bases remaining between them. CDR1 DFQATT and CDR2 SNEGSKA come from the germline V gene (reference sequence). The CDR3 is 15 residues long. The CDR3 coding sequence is TGCAGTGCTAGCCTAGGATTCCATAGCAATCAGCCCCAGCATTTT. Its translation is CSASLGFHSNQPQHF.

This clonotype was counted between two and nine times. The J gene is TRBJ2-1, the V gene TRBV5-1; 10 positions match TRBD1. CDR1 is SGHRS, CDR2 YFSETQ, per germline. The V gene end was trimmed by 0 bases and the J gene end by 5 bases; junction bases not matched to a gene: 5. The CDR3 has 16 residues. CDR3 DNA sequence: TGCGCCAGCAGCTTGGGACAGGGGGCGATGAACAATGAGCAGTTCTTC. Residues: CASSLGQGAMNNEQFF.

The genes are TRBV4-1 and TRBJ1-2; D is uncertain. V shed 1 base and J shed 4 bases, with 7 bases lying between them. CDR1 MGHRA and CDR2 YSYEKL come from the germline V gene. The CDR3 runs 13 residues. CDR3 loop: CASSQVIIYGYTF. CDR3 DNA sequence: TGCGCCAGCAGCCAAGTAATAATCTATGGCTACACCTTC.

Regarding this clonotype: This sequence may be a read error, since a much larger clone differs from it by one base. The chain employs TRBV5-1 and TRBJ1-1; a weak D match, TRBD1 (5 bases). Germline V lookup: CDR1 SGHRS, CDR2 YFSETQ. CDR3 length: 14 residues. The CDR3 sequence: CASNLARVNTEAFF. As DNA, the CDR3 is TGCGCCAGCAACTTGGCCAGGGTGAACACTGAAGCTTTCTTT.

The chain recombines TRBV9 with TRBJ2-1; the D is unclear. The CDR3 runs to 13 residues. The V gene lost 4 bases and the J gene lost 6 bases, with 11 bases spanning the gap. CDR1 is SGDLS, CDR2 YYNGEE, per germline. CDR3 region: CASSPDLVNEQFF. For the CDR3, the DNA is TGTGCCAGCAGCCCCGACCTTGTCAATGAGCAGTTCTTC.

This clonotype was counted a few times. The CDR3 coding sequence is TGTGCCAGCTCACCCGTCTTAGGGTTGGAGAAGACCCAGTACTTC. This translates into CASSPVLGLEKTQYF. This chain connects TRBV18 to TRBJ2-5; D is ambiguous. The CDR3 has 15 amino acids. V was pared by 3 bases and J by 6 bases, with 17 bases between. Germline-derived CDR1 and CDR2 are KGHSH and LQKENI.

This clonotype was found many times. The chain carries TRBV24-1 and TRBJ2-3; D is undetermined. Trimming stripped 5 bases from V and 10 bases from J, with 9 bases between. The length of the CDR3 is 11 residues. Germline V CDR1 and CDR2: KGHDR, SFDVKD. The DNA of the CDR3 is TGTGCCACCAGTGGTGGGGTGGCGCAGTATTTT. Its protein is CATSGGVAQYF.

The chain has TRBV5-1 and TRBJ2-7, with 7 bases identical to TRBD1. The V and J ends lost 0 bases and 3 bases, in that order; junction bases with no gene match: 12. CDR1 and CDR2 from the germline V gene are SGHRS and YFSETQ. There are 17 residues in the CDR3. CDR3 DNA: TGCGCCAGCAGCTTGGGGGTTAGGGGGACAGCTAGCTACGAGCAGTACTTC. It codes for CASSLGVRGTASYEQYF.

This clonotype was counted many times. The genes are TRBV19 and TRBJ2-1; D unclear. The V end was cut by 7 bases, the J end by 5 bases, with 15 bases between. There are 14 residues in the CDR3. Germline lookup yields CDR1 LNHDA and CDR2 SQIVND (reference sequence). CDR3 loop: CASNRRYIDNEQFF. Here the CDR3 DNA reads TGTGCCAGTAATAGACGGTACATTGACAATGAGCAGTTCTTC.